Below, 27 T cell receptor beta chains from the same sample are listed, as sequenced in a study of blood T cell repertoires in COVID-19. The protocol was immunoSEQ multiplex PCR, while the TCRdb copy is restricted to in-frame clones and leaves out a portion. The table shows 280,000 or so clones, with less than 85% occurring only once. The source material was PBMCs or T cells enriched from blood (not recorded which). The receptors stem from a woman in her forties or fifties who had recovered from COVID-19.

V and J are TRBV27 and TRBJ2-1, with D maybe TRBD2 (5 bases). This CDR3 spans 17 amino acids. Germline V gene data show CDR1 as MNHEY and CDR2 as SMNVEV (reference sequence). V shed 6 bases and J shed 6 bases, with 24 bases lying between them. CDR3: CASRSLGRGRPSNEQFF. The CDR3 bases are TGTGCCAGCAGATCTTTAGGGCGAGGGAGACCCTCCAATGAGCAGTTCTTC.

The chain carries TRBV10-3 and TRBJ2-4; tentative D call: TRBD1 (6 bases). The CDR3 length is 13 residues. Trimming stripped 10 bases from V and 7 bases from J, with 17 bases between. CDR1 and CDR2 from the germline V gene are ENHRY and SYGVKD. The CDR3: CATAQGSMNIQYF. The CDR3 DNA reads TGTGCCACCGCACAGGGAAGCATGAACATTCAGTACTTC.

This clone has just a few counts. This chain links TRBV12-3 or TRBV12-4 with TRBJ1-5, with TRBD1 as a possible D gene (6 bases). This CDR3 contains 13 residues. Between the trimmed V and J ends, which lost 7 bases and 8 bases, there was a span of 15 bases. CDR3 amino acids: CASTRTASEPQHF. The DNA of the CDR3 is TGTGCCAGCACCCGGACAGCGTCTGAGCCCCAGCATTTT.

This chain connects TRBV11-3 to TRBJ2-7, with D perhaps TRBD1 (5 bases). CDR1 SGHNT and CDR2 YENEEA come from the germline V gene. Trimming removed 1 base at V and 2 bases at J, with 12 bases between. The CDR3 totals 15 residues. The CDR3 region has the DNA TGTGCCAGCAGCTTAGGAAGGGGCAATACCTACGAGCAGTACTTC. Amino acids: CASSLGRGNTYEQYF.

The chain joins TRBV5-1 to TRBJ2-7, with 9 positions matching TRBD1. Germline trimming cut 0 bases from V and 4 bases from J; bases unmatched to any gene: 8. Germline V gene sequence: CDR1 SGHRS, CDR2 YFSETQ. The CDR3 loop spans 16 amino acids. DNA of the CDR3: TGCGCCAGCAGCTTGGTCCCCGGGACAGGGACGTACGAGCAGTACTTC. This sequence encodes CASSLVPGTGTYEQYF.

The chain combines TRBV7-9 with TRBJ1-2, with D perhaps matching TRBD1 (6 bases). In germline, CDR1 is SEHNR, CDR2 FQNEAQ (reference sequence). Deletions cut 10 bases from V and 0 bases from J, with 12 bases between. The CDR3 is 13 residues long. The CDR3 loop reads CAITDRSNYGYTF. For the CDR3, the DNA is TGTGCCATCACGGACAGATCTAACTATGGCTACACCTTC.

The rearrangement uses TRBV9 and TRBJ2-1; 9 bases agree with TRBD1. Unmatched junction bases numbered 5, after V lost 2 bases and J lost 2 bases. CDR1 and CDR2 (germline): SGDLS, YYNGEE. The CDR3 is made up of 16 amino acids. Written as DNA, the CDR3 is TGTGCCAGCAGCGTTGACAGGGGGGACCCCTACAATGAGCAGTTCTTC. Protein product: CASSVDRGDPYNEQFF.

The V call is TRBV7-8, the J call TRBJ1-2; D is unclear. With 1 base removed from V and 4 bases from J, the gap between germline ends came to 7 bases. Germline V gene data show CDR1 as SGHVS and CDR2 as FQNEAQ. There are 13 residues in the CDR3. DNA of the CDR3: TGTGCCAGCAGCTTAGTGGGAGGCTATGGCTACACCTTC. Translating gives CASSLVGGYGYTF.

DNA of the CDR3: TGTGCCAGCAGCTTCGACGGGGCCTACGAGCAGTACTTC. This translates into CASSFDGAYEQYF. This sequence joins TRBV5-6 and TRBJ2-7; D is possibly TRBD2 (5 bases). Germline CDR1 is SGHDT and CDR2 is YYEEEE. Between the trimmed V and J ends, which lost 2 bases and 2 bases, there was a span of 8 bases. The CDR3 extends over 13 amino acids.

This clone was counted once. The chain's CDR3 is CASSLSSVISGNTIYF. The CDR3 DNA reads as TGTGCCAGCAGTTTATCTTCAGTGATCTCTGGAAACACCATATATTTT. The rearrangement joins TRBV27 to TRBJ1-3; D not resolved. The CDR3 sequence is 16 residues long. V shed 0 bases and J shed 0 bases, with 9 bases lying between them. CDR1 is MNHEY and CDR2 is SMNVEV in the germline V gene (reference sequence).

V and J are TRBV5-1 and TRBJ1-1, with TRBD1 matching over 7 bases. Germline V gene lookup returns CDR1 SGHRS and CDR2 YFSETQ. The CDR3 is 15 residues long. Trimming took 4 bases from V and 4 from J; bases not matched to a gene: 10. The CDR3 loop is CASSPRTGKVTEAFF. The CDR3 DNA reads as TGCGCCAGCAGCCCTCGGACAGGAAAGGTCACTGAAGCTTTCTTT.

This CDR3 reads CAHAGLANEKLFF. The CDR3 DNA reads as TGTGCCCATGCGGGGCTAGCTAATGAAAAACTGTTTTTT. The chain joins TRBV28 to TRBJ1-4, with TRBD1 as a possible D gene (5 bases). Deletions cut 11 bases from V and 3 bases from J, with 13 bases between. This CDR3 spans 13 amino acids. Germline values: CDR1 MDHEN, CDR2 SYDVKM.

The chain couples TRBV19 to TRBJ1-1; D is unresolved. This CDR3 contains 14 residues. CDR1 is LNHDA and CDR2 is SQIVND in the germline V gene (reference sequence). Trimming left V 5 bases short and J 1 base short, with 11 bases between. The CDR3 spells CASSVDTWNTEAFF. The CDR3 DNA reads as TGTGCCAGTAGTGTCGACACATGGAACACTGAAGCTTTCTTT.

This rearrangement joins TRBV19 to TRBJ1-3, with TRBD1 identical over 7 bases. The length of the CDR3 is 15 residues. Unmatched junction bases numbered 14, after V lost 9 bases and J lost 6 bases. The V gene's germline CDR1 is LNHDA and CDR2 SQIVND (reference sequence). CDR3 region: CASANPGGPENTIYF. The DNA of the CDR3 is TGTGCCAGCGCTAATCCAGGGGGGCCTGAAAACACCATATATTTT.

V usage is TRBV11-2 and J usage is TRBJ1-3, with D possibly TRBD1 on 5 matching bases. The CDR3 totals 15 residues. V dropped 5 bases and J dropped 3 bases, with 14 bases sitting between them. Germline values: CDR1 SGHAT, CDR2 FQNNGV. The CDR3 DNA reads as TGTGCCAGCAGCGACCGACCGGGGGATGGAAACACCATATATTTT. This encodes CASSDRPGDGNTIYF.

The rearrangement joins TRBV3-1 (or the pseudogene TRBV3-2) to TRBJ1-5; 9 bases are shared with TRBD1. The CDR3 covers 16 residues. The V gene end was trimmed by 2 bases and the J gene end by 6 bases; junction bases not matched to a gene: 8. Germline V CDR1 and CDR2: LGHDT, YNNKEL (reference sequence). Here the CDR3 reads CASSQSNRGPSQPQHF. The CDR3 bases are TGTGCCAGCAGCCAATCGAACAGGGGGCCGAGTCAGCCCCAGCATTTT.

This clone was recorded once. The V call is TRBV6-5, the J call TRBJ1-1; 10 bases match TRBD1. Germline V gene sequence: CDR1 MNHEY, CDR2 SVGAGI. The V and J ends lost 7 bases and 5 bases, in that order; junction bases with no gene match: 4. The CDR3 loop spans 13 amino acids. The CDR3 loop is CASTRTGGTEAFF. In DNA, the CDR3 is TGTGCCAGCACCAGGACAGGGGGTACTGAAGCTTTCTTT.

The chain uses TRBV5-8 and TRBJ2-5; 13 bases fit TRBD2. The V and J ends lost 5 bases and 4 bases, in that order; junction bases with no gene match: 8. CDR1 and CDR2 from the germline V gene are SGHTS and YDEGEE. The CDR3 has 16 amino acids. CDR3 loop: CASSTDGLAGAETQYF. CDR3 sequence (DNA): TGTGCCAGCAGTACAGATGGACTAGCGGGGGCAGAGACCCAGTACTTC.

The genes are TRBV12-3 or TRBV12-4 and TRBJ2-7; no definite D call. With 8 bases removed from V and 5 bases from J, the gap between germline ends came to 16 bases. This CDR3 is built from 13 residues. The CDR3 spells CASSKTSLNEQYF. The CDR3 DNA reads as TGTGCCAGCTCGAAAACATCTCTCAACGAGCAGTACTTC.

The rearrangement joins TRBV30 to TRBJ2-7, with TRBD1 matching 9 bases. CDR1 is GTSNPN, CDR2 SVGIG, per germline (reference sequence). This CDR3 is built from 17 residues. Trimming at V came to 3 bases and at J to 1 base, leaving 13 bases not matched to a gene. The CDR3 sequence: CAWRKSPGQGSSYEQYF. The CDR3 region has the DNA TGTGCCTGGAGGAAAAGCCCGGGACAGGGCTCATCCTACGAGCAGTACTTC.

The V and J genes are TRBV19 and TRBJ2-5; possible D gene TRBD2, 6 bases. The CDR3 has 17 residues. The germline V gene encodes CDR1 LNHDA and CDR2 SQIVND (reference sequence). Trimming removed 6 bases from V and 5 bases from J, with 25 bases in between. The CDR3 spells CASSNAGTLTFGETQYF. DNA of the CDR3: TGTGCCAGTAGCAACGCCGGGACTCTAACCTTTGGGGAGACCCAGTACTTC.

V is TRBV19 and J is TRBJ1-1, with 8 bases lining up with TRBD1. With 6 bases clipped from V and 2 bases from J, the junction kept 11 bases outside the gene matches. Germline lookup yields CDR1 LNHDA and CDR2 SQIVND (reference sequence). The CDR3 length is 16 residues. Here the CDR3 DNA reads TGTGCCAGTAGCCAGGGGGCCCATCTTGACAACACTGAAGCTTTCTTT. Protein product: CASSQGAHLDNTEAFF. The full variable domain, completed using reference TRBV19 and TRBJ1-1, is DGGITQSPKYLFRKEGQNVTLSCEQNLNHDAMYWYRQDPGQGLRLIYYSQIVNDFQKGDIAEGYSVSREKKESFPLTVTSAQKNPTAFYLCASSQGAHLDNTEAFFGQGTRLTVV.

The J gene is TRBJ1-1, the V gene TRBV4-1, with a tentative D call TRBD1 (6 bases). V gave up 5 bases and J gave up 1 base, with 11 bases separating them. Germline CDR1 reads MGHRA; CDR2 reads YSYEKL. This CDR3 has 14 residues. Here the CDR3 reads CASSWTDENTEAFF. The CDR3 bases are TGCGCCAGCAGCTGGACAGACGAGAACACTGAAGCTTTCTTT.

This clone has just a few counts. J is TRBJ1-1 and V is TRBV10-2; 9 bases are shared with TRBD1. Germline V gives CDR1 WSHSY, CDR2 SAAADI. The CDR3 extends over 14 amino acids. With V trimmed by 8 bases and J by 5 bases, 9 bases remained unmatched. The CDR3, as DNA: TGCGCCAGCGGGAAAGGGACAGGGTGGACTGAAGCTTTCTTT. Its protein is CASGKGTGWTEAFF.

CDR3 nucleotides: TGTGCCAGCAGCTTATCAGGGATTAATTCACCCCTCCACTTT. This codes for CASSLSGINSPLHF. The rearrangement joins TRBV7-3 to TRBJ1-6; weak D call: TRBD1 (5 bases). Germline V lookup: CDR1 SGHTA, CDR2 FQGTGA. V gave up 2 bases and J gave up 6 bases, with 8 bases separating them. The CDR3 runs 14 residues.

In DNA form, the CDR3 reads TGTGCCAGCAGCTCCGGGGTAACAGGGTACACTGAAGCTTTCTTT. Protein product: CASSSGVTGYTEAFF. This chain links TRBV5-4 with TRBJ1-1, with D possibly TRBD1 on 6 matching bases. The V gene's germline CDR1 is SGHNT and CDR2 YYREEE (reference sequence). The CDR3 length is 15 residues. Trimming took off 3 bases at V and 3 bases at J, with 15 bases between the two ends.

The chain combines TRBV5-8 with TRBJ2-1; D perhaps matches TRBD2 (6 bases). The CDR3 is 16 residues long. Germline V gene lookup returns CDR1 SGHTS and CDR2 YDEGEE. The V and J ends lost 0 bases and 0 bases respectively, with 10 bases between them. CDR3 nucleotide sequence: TGTGCCAGCAGCTTGGGCGGAGGGAGCTCCTACAATGAGCAGTTCTTC. Translation: CASSLGGGSSYNEQFF. Combining the CDR3 with reference TRBV5-8 and TRBJ2-1 gives the whole variable domain EAGVTQSPTHLIKTRGQQATLRCSPISGHTSVYWYQQALGLGLQFLLWYDEGEERNRGNFPPRFSGRQFPNYSSELNVNALELEDSALYLCASSLGGGSSYNEQFFGPGTRLTVL.